One and the same sample provided the 9 T cell receptor beta chains below, sequenced in a study of T cells after yellow fever vaccination (dated by TCRdb to between 2018 and 2021). Interpreted using the paper, the treatment or condition label stands for: live attenuated yellow fever vaccine strain. The library relied on 5' RACE. Sequencing used an Illumina NovaSeq 6000. The public reads were run again by TCRdb, first through fastp at Q25 and then through MiXCR, and only productive beta chains were kept. Duplicate CDR3 protein sequences are folded into a single record with the most common DNA and genes. This sample holds 400,000 or so distinct CDR3 sequences; around 20% were observed only once. Clones ranked in the top ten supply 18% of the sample. This specimen was PBMCs, taken before the yellow fever booster vaccination. The receptors originated from a man between 18 and 35 years old who received the YFV17D yellow fever vaccine.

A few counts support this clonotype. The rearrangement links TRBV5-5 to TRBJ1-6; D is uncertain. Germline V CDR1 and CDR2: SGHKS, YYEKEE (reference sequence). Trimming removed 4 bases at V and 9 bases at J, with 14 bases between. The CDR3 has 14 residues. The CDR3 loop is CASSGPVEGSPLHF. For the CDR3, the DNA is TGTGCCAGCAGCGGGCCGGTGGAGGGTTCACCCCTCCACTTT.

This clonotype was picked up a small number of times. The chain employs TRBV20-1 and TRBJ2-1; 9 bases fit TRBD2. Germline values: CDR1 DFQATT, CDR2 SNEGSKA (reference sequence). The CDR3 is 18 residues long. J lost 5 bases, V lost 3 bases, and 17 bases had no gene match. The CDR3 bases are TGCAGTGCTAGTAAGATTCTTTCCCGACTAGCGGAGAACAATGAGCAGTTCTTC. Encoded protein: CSASKILSRLAENNEQFF.

The V gene is TRBV5-1, the J gene TRBJ1-1; 8 bases line up with TRBD1. CDR3 length: 16 residues. J was trimmed by 3 bases and V by 4 bases; bases with no gene match: 11. Germline CDR1 and CDR2: SGHRS and YFSETQ. The CDR3 loop is CASSPGQGTTYTEAFF. CDR3 nucleotide sequence: TGCGCCAGCAGCCCAGGACAGGGTACAACTTACACTGAAGCTTTCTTT.

This clonotype was seen many times. V is TRBV7-2 and J is TRBJ2-2; D is ambiguous. The V end lost 6 bases, the J end lost 2 bases, and 7 bases lay between the germline ends. Germline V gene lookup returns CDR1 SGHTA and CDR2 FQGNSA. This CDR3 region has 13 residues. The CDR3 DNA reads TGTGCCAGCAGTTTATTAAACACCGGGGAGCTGTTTTTT. Translating gives CASSLLNTGELFF.

In nucleotides, the CDR3 is TGTGCCAGCATTCTCAATACGCTGGTAACCCTCCACTTT. This codes for CASILNTLVTLHF. J is TRBJ1-6 and V is TRBV6-1; D gene uncertain. The CDR3 length is 13 residues. Looked up from germline, CDR1 is MNHNS and CDR2 is SASEGT. Trimming left V 7 bases short and J 14 bases short, with 18 bases between.

The genes are TRBV7-2 and TRBJ2-2; D ambiguous. Trimming took 5 bases from V and 1 from J, leaving 8 bases between them. Germline V gives CDR1 SGHTA, CDR2 FQGNSA. The CDR3 is 14 amino acids. The CDR3 spells CASSPPKNTGELFF. DNA for the CDR3: TGTGCCAGCAGCCCGCCGAAGAACACCGGGGAGCTGTTTTTT. Complete variable domain (other parts from reference TRBV7-2 and TRBJ2-2): GAGVSQSPSNKVTEKGKDVELRCDPISGHTALYWYRQSLGQGLEFLIYFQGNSAPDKSGLPSDRFSAERTGGSVSTLTIQRTQQEDSAVYLCASSPPKNTGELFFGEGSRLTVL.

The chain carries TRBV27 and TRBJ2-3, with TRBD2 identical over 7 bases. This CDR3 is 16 amino acids long. Trimming cost V 5 bases and J 6 bases; bases outside gene matches: 14. Germline V lookup: CDR1 MNHEY, CDR2 SMNVEV (reference sequence). CDR3 sequence reads: CASSITGLTRGDTQYF. In nucleotides, the CDR3 is TGTGCCAGCAGTATAACGGGACTAACCCGTGGGGATACGCAGTATTTT.

This clonotype was counted between two and nine times. This chain joins TRBV12-3 or TRBV12-4 and TRBJ2-7, with 9 bases matching TRBD1. The CDR3 extends over 15 amino acids. V shed 5 bases, J shed 6 bases, and the junction held 11 bases outside the gene matches. The CDR3 protein is CASSPRTGEGREQYF. The CDR3 DNA reads as TGTGCCAGCAGTCCGAGGACAGGGGAGGGACGCGAGCAGTACTTC.

This clonotype was seen only a few times. V usage is TRBV7-9 and J usage is TRBJ2-3, with TRBD1 matching over 10 bases. Germline V gene data show CDR1 as SEHNR and CDR2 as FQNEAQ (reference sequence). Trimming at V came to 6 bases and at J to 4 bases, leaving 19 bases not matched to a gene. This CDR3 has 19 residues. The CDR3 region is CASSHNLPGGGQGPDTQYF. Here the CDR3 DNA reads TGTGCCAGCAGTCACAACCTTCCGGGAGGGGGACAGGGGCCAGATACGCAGTATTTT.